One sample yielded the 19 T cell receptor beta chains listed below, sequenced in a study of CD8+ T cells in alopecia areata. RNA extraction and reverse transcription yielded cDNA as sequencing template. The data were produced by immunoSEQ multiplex PCR, yet TCRdb's version contains in-frame clones alone and is incomplete. The sample holds approximately 110,000 clones, and no clone turns up only once. The sample was lesional skin. The receptors were sampled from a C3H/HeJ mouse with alopecia areata. MHC haplotype: H2-k.

As concerns this clone: Gene and germline names: mouse. The CDR3 goes on 4 residues after the read ends, and that part is filled in from the germline J gene. The V gene is TRBV1, the J gene TRBJ2-5, with 8 positions matching TRBD2. CDR1 NSQYPW and CDR2 LRSPGD come from the germline V gene (reference sequence). The CDR3 is 15 residues long. The CDR3 region is CTCSAENWGFDTQYF. The part of the CDR3 DNA that was read is TGCACCTGCAGTGCAGAGAACTGGGGGTTTGAC.

This clone has only a few counts. The protein recorded in TCRdb does not match the translated DNA at residue 13; the protein presented here comes from translating the DNA. Gene names follow the mouse nomenclature. The read falls 3 residues short of the CDR3 end, and the missing part is taken from the germline J gene. This chain uses TRBV13-3 with TRBJ1-3; a possible D gene is TRBD1 (6 bases). V was pared by 3 bases and J by 0 bases, with 13 bases between. Per the germline V gene, CDR1 is NNHDY and CDR2 is SYVADS. The CDR3 has 16 amino acids. The CDR3 bases that were read are TGTGCCAGCAGTGCCGGGACAAGGTCTTCTGGAAATACG. This translates into CASSAGTRSSGNT. The whole CDR3 is CASSAGTRSSGNTLYF.

This clone was seen a few times. The gene symbols are mouse symbols. From the germline J gene comes the end of the CDR3, since the read stops 4 residues before it. The chain carries TRBV13-3 and TRBJ1-1, with 7 bases identical to TRBD1. The CDR3 is 16 amino acids. The V gene's germline CDR1 is NNHDY and CDR2 SYVADS. Trimming took 0 bases from V and 0 from J; bases not matched to a gene: 5. CDR3 loop: CASSDARDSANTEVFF. Incomplete CDR3 DNA: TGTGCCAGCAGTGATGCCCGGGACAGTGCAAACACA.

This clone has more than one count but fewer than ten. Mouse gene names and germline throughout. The CDR3 goes on 4 residues after the read ends, and that part is filled in from the germline J gene. The chain joins TRBV13-1 to TRBJ2-3; 7 nucleotides line up with TRBD2. In germline, CDR1 is NSHNY, CDR2 SYGAGN. V trimming: 2 bases; J trimming: 0 bases; junction bases outside the gene matches: 3. The CDR3 is 15 amino acids. CDR3 bases read: TGTGCCAGCAGTGAGCGGACTGGAAGTGCAGAA. Its translation is CASSERTGSAE. The complete CDR3 protein is CASSERTGSAETLYF.

For this clone: Gene names are mouse gene names. The sequenced fragment ends 4 residues before the CDR3 boundary, so the rest is inferred from the germline J gene. V is TRBV19 and J is TRBJ2-5; 7 bases fit TRBD1. The CDR3 covers 13 residues. V dropped 5 bases and J dropped 2; count of bases not matched to a gene: 2. Germline loops: CDR1 FNHDT, CDR2 SITEND (reference sequence). CDR3 bases read: TGTGCCAGCAGGACAGGGAGCCAAGAC. This codes for CASRTGSQD. The complete CDR3 protein is CASRTGSQDTQYF.

As concerns this clone: Mouse germline and gene names are used. CDR3 bases read: TGCACCTGCAGTGCAGAACCAGGGGGCGAGGCA. Translation: CTCSAEPGGEA. The whole CDR3 sequence reads CTCSAEPGGEAEVFF. The V and J genes are TRBV1 and TRBJ1-1, with 8 nucleotides matching TRBD1. The read terminates 4 residues before the CDR3 end, so the remaining end is supplied by the germline J gene. This CDR3 has 15 residues. Per germline, CDR1 NSQYPW and CDR2 LRSPGD (reference sequence).

Ten or more counts support this clone. Gene names follow the mouse nomenclature. The sequence runs out 4 residues before the end of the CDR3; the remainder is reconstructed from the germline J gene. The rearrangement joins TRBV13-3 to TRBJ1-1; TRBD1 matches at 11 bases. After removal of 2 bases from V and 3 bases from J, the junction contained 6 bases not matched to a gene. The CDR3 length is 16 residues. CDR1 and CDR2 (germline): NNHDY, SYVADS. CDR3 DNA (partial): TGTGCCAGCAGTGAATCCGGGACAGGGGGTTACACA. Translated: CASSESGTGGYT. The full CDR3 is CASSESGTGGYTEVFF.

In regard to this clone: Here the gene names and germline are mouse. The missing CDR3 end, 4 residues past where the read stops, is filled in from the germline J gene. The rearrangement joins TRBV13-3 to TRBJ2-7, with 8 bases aligning to TRBD2. The CDR3 runs to 14 residues. CDR1 and CDR2 from the germline V gene are NNHDY and SYVADS. Trimming removed 2 bases from V and 3 bases from J; junction bases left unmatched: 4. The CDR3 bases that were read are TGTGCCAGCAGTGAACTGGGGGCCAACTAT. Its protein is CASSELGANY. The whole CDR3 protein reads CASSELGANYEQYF.

A few counts support this clone. The protein here is the DNA translation, as the TCRdb protein differs from it at residue 16. Gene names and germline refer to mouse. With the read ending 3 residues before the CDR3 end, the germline J gene is used to fill in that end. The rearrangement uses TRBV1 and TRBJ1-6; 12 nucleotides agree with TRBD1. TRBJ1-6 is sorted into the ORF group, with uncertain function. The V and J ends lost 0 bases and 0 bases, in that order; junction bases with no gene match: 3. The CDR3 extends over 19 amino acids. Per the germline V gene, CDR1 is NSQYPW and CDR2 is LRSPGD (reference sequence). The CDR3 here is CTCSADPGQGASYNSPLYF. The sequenced CDR3 bases are TGCACCTGCAGTGCAGATCCGGGACAGGGGGCTTCCTATAATTCGCCC.

On this clone itself: Gene names and germline refer to mouse. The CDR3 end falls 4 residues outside the read, so it is completed with the germline J gene. This sequence joins TRBV13-3 and TRBJ2-2; TRBD1 aligns across 9 bases. The CDR3 is 15 amino acids. V shed 5 bases, J shed 3 bases, and the junction held 5 bases outside the gene matches. Germline loops: CDR1 NNHDY, CDR2 SYVADS. The sequenced CDR3 bases are TGTGCCAGCAGAACAGGGGGCTGGGACACCGGG. This codes for CASRTGGWDTG. The entire CDR3 protein reads CASRTGGWDTGQLYF.

This clone was detected only a few times. Germline and genes here are mouse. The CDR3 end lies 4 residues beyond the end of the read and is filled in from the germline J gene. This rearrangement joins TRBV13-3 to TRBJ2-1; TRBD1 matches at 8 bases. Germline CDR1 is NNHDY and CDR2 is SYVADS. The CDR3 is made up of 14 amino acids. V was clipped by 1 base and J by 6 bases; unmatched bases: 3. The sequenced CDR3 bases are TGTGCCAGCAGTGATTCAGGGGGCCGTGCT. This gives the protein CASSDSGGRA. The full CDR3 sequence reads CASSDSGGRAEQFF.

As to this clone: Germline and genes here are mouse. The sequenced part of the CDR3 DNA is TGTGCCACCTCCGACAGGGCCTCC. Residues: CATSDRAS. The whole CDR3 protein is CATSDRASDYTF. The chain links TRBV12-1 to TRBJ1-2; TRBD1 matches at 7 bases. The read terminates 4 residues ahead of where the CDR3 ends, so the germline J gene completes it. The V gene end was trimmed by 8 bases and the J gene end by 4 bases; junction bases not matched to a gene: 6. Germline CDR1 is SGHSN and CDR2 is HYEKVE. There are 12 residues in the CDR3.

As to this clone: The listed genes are named as in mouse. The sequence runs out 4 residues before the end of the CDR3; the remainder is reconstructed from the germline J gene. The V and J genes are TRBV12-1 and TRBJ1-2; no firm D call. The CDR3 runs to 12 residues. V lost 6 bases to trimming and J lost 0 bases, with 7 bases between them. Germline lookup yields CDR1 SGHSN and CDR2 HYEKVE. The CDR3 sequence: CASATTNSDYTF. The CDR3 DNA, read in part, is TGTGCCAGCGCGACAACAAACTCC.

Details on this clone: Here the gene names and germline are mouse. The read stops 4 residues short of the end of the CDR3; the missing end is completed from the germline J gene. The chain couples TRBV13-3 to TRBJ2-4; the match to TRBD2 covers 8 bases. Germline CDR1 NNHDY, CDR2 SYVADS. Trimming cost V 5 bases and J 3 bases; bases outside gene matches: 5. The length of the CDR3 is 14 residues. Here the CDR3 reads CASSDGLGQNTLYF. CDR3 DNA, as far as it was read: TGTGCCAGCAGCGACGGACTGGGACAAAAC. The variable domain in full, with the rest retrieved from reference TRBV13-3 and TRBJ2-4, is EAAVTQSPRSKVAVTGGKVTLSCHQTNNHDYMYWYRQDTGHGLRLIHYSYVADSTEKGDIPDGYKASRPSQENFSLILELASLSQTAVYFCASSDGLGQNTLYFGAGTRLSVL.

Turning to this clone: At residue 12, the TCRdb amino acid sequence and the translated nucleotide sequence differ, so the protein here is the DNA translation. Mouse germline and gene names are used. The read halts 3 residues ahead of the CDR3 end, with the missing end drawn from the germline J gene. The chain carries TRBV13-2 and TRBJ1-3, with D maybe TRBD1 (6 bases). This CDR3 has 15 residues. Germline V gene data show CDR1 as NNHNN and CDR2 as SYGAGS (reference sequence). With 2 bases removed from V and 0 bases from J, the gap between germline ends came to 9 bases. CDR3 sequence: CASGERGSSGNTLYF. The sequenced part of the CDR3 DNA is TGTGCCAGCGGTGAGAGGGGGTCTTCTGGAAATACG.

This clone was recorded a few times. Gene and germline names: mouse. The CDR3 reads CASSDAGTGGPISNERLFF. The CDR3 DNA, read in part, is TGTGCCAGCAGTGATGCTGGGACAGGGGGCCCAATTTCCAACGAA. The V gene is TRBV13-3, the J gene TRBJ1-4, with TRBD1 matching 12 bases. The read finishes 4 residues shy of the CDR3 end, and the germline J gene is used to complete it. The CDR3 length is 19 residues. With V trimmed by 0 bases and J by 0 bases, 6 bases remained unmatched. The V gene's germline CDR1 is NNHDY and CDR2 SYVADS.

This clone has a count of ten or more. The genes are named according to mouse. From the germline J gene comes the end of the CDR3, since the read stops 4 residues before it. This chain links TRBV31 with TRBJ2-5; 7 bases map to TRBD2. V gave up 0 bases and J gave up 0 bases; unmatched junction bases: 3. The CDR3 has 15 amino acids. Per the germline V gene, CDR1 is GKSSPN and CDR2 is SITVG. Incomplete CDR3 DNA: TGTGCCTGGAGTCTAGCTGGGGGTAACCAAGAC. Translating gives CAWSLAGGNQD. The full CDR3 protein reads CAWSLAGGNQDTQYF.

Remarks on this clone: The germline and genes are mouse ones. The missing CDR3 end, 4 residues past where the read stops, is filled in from the germline J gene. The rearrangement joins TRBV13-3 to TRBJ1-4, with 7 bases matching TRBD1. Losses at the gene ends were 7 bases for V and 0 bases for J; bases not matched to a gene: 3. From germline, CDR1 is NNHDY and CDR2 SYVADS. The CDR3 is 14 amino acids. CDR3 DNA, as far as it was read: TGTGCCAGCGGGGGACAGCTTTCCAACGAA. Amino acids: CASGGQLSNE. The entire CDR3 sequence reads CASGGQLSNERLFF.

Details on this clone: Gene names are mouse gene names. The read terminates 4 residues ahead of where the CDR3 ends, so the germline J gene completes it. The gene calls are TRBV13-1 and TRBJ2-7; tentative D call: TRBD1 (5 bases). The CDR3 has 13 amino acids. Germline V gene data show CDR1 as NSHNY and CDR2 as SYGAGN. CDR3 residues: CASSDDRKYEQYF. The sequenced part of the CDR3 DNA is TGTGCCAGCAGTGATGACAGGAAGTAT.